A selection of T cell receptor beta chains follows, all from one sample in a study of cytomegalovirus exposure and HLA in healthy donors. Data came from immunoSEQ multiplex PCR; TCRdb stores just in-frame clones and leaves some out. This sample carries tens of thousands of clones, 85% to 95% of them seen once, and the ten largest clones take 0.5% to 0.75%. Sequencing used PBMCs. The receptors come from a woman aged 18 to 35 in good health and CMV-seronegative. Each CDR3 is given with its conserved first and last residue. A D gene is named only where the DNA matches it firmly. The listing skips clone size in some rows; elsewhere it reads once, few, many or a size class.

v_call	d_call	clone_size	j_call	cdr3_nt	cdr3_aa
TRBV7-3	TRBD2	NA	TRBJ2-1	TGTGCCAGCAGCTCACTAGCGAGGAATGAGCAGTTCTTC	CASSSLARNEQFF
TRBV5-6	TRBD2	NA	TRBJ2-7	TGTGCCAGCAGCTTAGAAAACAAGCGGGGGGTCTACGAGCAGTACTTC	CASSLENKRGVYEQYF
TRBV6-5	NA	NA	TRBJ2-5	TGTGCCAGCAGTAAACAGGGTTCAGAGACCCAGTACTTC	CASSKQGSETQYF
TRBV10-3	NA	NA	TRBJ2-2	TGTGCCATCAGTGAGGGTGGAGGGGCCACCGGGGAGCTGTTTTTT	CAISEGGGATGELFF
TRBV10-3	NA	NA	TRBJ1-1	TGTGCCATCAGTGAACGCCCCAGGGCGAACACTGAAGCTTTCTTT	CAISERPRANTEAFF
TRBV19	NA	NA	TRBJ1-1	TGTGCCAGTAGTAACAGGAAGGACACTGAAGCTTTCTTT	CASSNRKDTEAFF
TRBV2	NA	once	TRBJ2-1	TGTGCCAGCAGACAGGATCCACGAAATGAGCAGTTCTTC	CASRQDPRNEQFF
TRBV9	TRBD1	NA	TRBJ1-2	TGTGCCAGCAGCGGACCGGGACAGGGAACTAACTATGGCTACACCTTC	CASSGPGQGTNYGYTF
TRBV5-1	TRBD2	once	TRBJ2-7	TGCGCCAGCAGCTTGACTAGCGGAGGTATAAGCTCCTACGAGCAGTACTTC	CASSLTSGGISSYEQYF
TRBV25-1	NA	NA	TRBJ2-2	TGTGCCAGCGGAATACAGAAGTGGGAGCTGTTTTTT	CASGIQKWELFF
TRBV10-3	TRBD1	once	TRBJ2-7	TGTGCCATCAGTGAGTCGACAGGGAAATACGAGCAGTACTTC	CAISESTGKYEQYF
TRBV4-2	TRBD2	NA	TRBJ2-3	TGTGCCAGCAGCCAAGAAGTACTAGCGGGGGGGGGAGATACGCAGTATTTT	CASSQEVLAGGGDTQYF
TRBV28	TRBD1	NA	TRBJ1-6	TGTGCCAGCAGCCCGGCGGGACAGTCCTATAATTCACCCCTCCACTTT	CASSPAGQSYNSPLHF
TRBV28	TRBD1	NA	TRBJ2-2	TGTGCCAGCGGGACAGAGAACACCGGGGAGCTGTTTTTT	CASGTENTGELFF
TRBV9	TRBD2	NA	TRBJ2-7	TGTGCCAGCAGCGTTGGGATGGGGGGGAACTACGAGCAGTACTTC	CASSVGMGGNYEQYF
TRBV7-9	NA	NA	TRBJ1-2	TGTGGGGCCTCCAGGGTTGGTGGCTACACCTTC	CGASRVGGYTF
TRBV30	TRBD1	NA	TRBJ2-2	TGTGCCTGGAGCTTACTAGGACAGGGAATTTATCACACCGGGGAGCTGTTTTTT	CAWSLLGQGIYHTGELFF
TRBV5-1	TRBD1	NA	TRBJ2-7	TGCGCCAGCAGCTTGGATGGGACAGGTATATCCTACGAGCAGTACTTC	CASSLDGTGISYEQYF
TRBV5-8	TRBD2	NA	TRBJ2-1	TGTGCCAGCAGCTTGGGGCGTCTAGCGGGGATCGATGAGCAGTTCTTC	CASSLGRLAGIDEQFF
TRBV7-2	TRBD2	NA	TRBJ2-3	TGTGCCAGCAGCTTAGCTCGTAGCGGGGGAAAGGCAGATACGCAGTATTTT	CASSLARSGGKADTQYF
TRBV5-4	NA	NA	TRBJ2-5	TGTGCCAGCAGCTACAACCAAGAGACCCAGTACTTC	CASSYNQETQYF
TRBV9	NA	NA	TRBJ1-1	TGTGCCAGCAGCGTAGTATCGGGCACTGAAGCTTTCTTT	CASSVVSGTEAFF
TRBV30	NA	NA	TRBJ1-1	TGTGCCTGGGATTTACACCGCATGAACACTGAAGCTTTCTTT	CAWDLHRMNTEAFF
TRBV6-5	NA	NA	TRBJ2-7	TGTGCCAGCAGTTACATAAGGGGATCCTACGAGCAGTACTTC	CASSYIRGSYEQYF